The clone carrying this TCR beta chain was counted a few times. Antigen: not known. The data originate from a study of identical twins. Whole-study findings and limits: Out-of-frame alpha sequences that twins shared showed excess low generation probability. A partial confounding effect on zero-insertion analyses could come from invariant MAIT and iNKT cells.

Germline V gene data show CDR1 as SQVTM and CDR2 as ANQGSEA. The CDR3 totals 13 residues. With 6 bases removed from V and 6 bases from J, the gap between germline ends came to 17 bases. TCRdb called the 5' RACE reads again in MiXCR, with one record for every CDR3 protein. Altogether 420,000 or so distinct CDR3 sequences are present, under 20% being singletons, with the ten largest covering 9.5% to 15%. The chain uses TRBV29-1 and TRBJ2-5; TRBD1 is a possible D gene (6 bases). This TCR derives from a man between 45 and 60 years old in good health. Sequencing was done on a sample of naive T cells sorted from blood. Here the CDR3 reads CSVDTRDTKTQYF. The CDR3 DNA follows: TGCAGCGTCGATACCCGGGACACCAAGACCCAGTACTTC.